This T cell receptor beta chain was sequenced in a study of T cell responses to AZD1222 COVID-19 vaccine. Study-wide findings and caveats: Within unmutated variant regions lay the reported targets of nearly half of spike-specific TCRs. Spike-spanning, vaccine-associated CD4 TCRs were dominant at 160-218 and 743-854. Females outnumbered males among donors, who were mostly white British; clonal diversity was possibly underestimated.

Assay used: immunoSEQ multiplex PCR; TCRdb lists only in-frame clones, some missing. This sample carries about 110,000 clones, roughly 90% of them seen once, and the ten largest clones take 5.1%. This clone has only one observation. The target antigen is unknown. Germline-derived CDR1 and CDR2 are MDHEN and SYDVKM. CDR3 length equals 14 residues. The germline V and J ends were trimmed by 8 bases and 2 bases, with 16 bases remaining between them. This chain uses TRBV28 with TRBJ2-7; D assignment may be TRBD1 or TRBD2 (5 bases each). This TCR was recovered from an adult in good health. The sequencing used peripheral blood, collected on day 0 of AZD1222 vaccination. For the CDR3, the DNA is TGTGCCAGCGCTCAACCCGGGACCACCTACGAGCAGTACTTC. Its translation is CASAQPGTTYEQYF. The full variable domain, its missing parts supplied by reference TRBV28 and TRBJ2-7, is DVKVTQSSRYLVKRTGEKVFLECVQDMDHENMFWYRQDPGLGLRLIYFSYDVKMKEKGDIPEGYSVSREKKERFSLILESASTNQTSMYLCASAQPGTTYEQYFGPGTRLTVT.